This T cell receptor beta chain was observed in a study of cytomegalovirus exposure and HLA in healthy donors. This clone was observed a single time. This CDR3 comprises 13 residues. CDR1 is KGHSH and CDR2 is LQKENI in the germline V gene. The V gene end was trimmed by 3 bases and the J gene end by 7 bases; junction bases not matched to a gene: 3. Researchers ran the PCR with 60 Vbeta and 13 Jbeta primers. Clones were read by immunoSEQ multiplex PCR, and TCRdb kept only the in-frame ones, dropping some. The table has 130,000 to 150,000 clones, around 75% seen once; the top ten hold about 3%. Sequenced input: PBMCs. V is TRBV18 and J is TRBJ2-3, with TRBD2 matching 8 bases. The source of this sequence is a female donor in good health and CMV-seronegative. CDR3 region: CASSPSGGNTQYF. The CDR3 region has the DNA TGTGCCAGCTCACCGAGCGGGGGAAATACGCAGTATTTT.